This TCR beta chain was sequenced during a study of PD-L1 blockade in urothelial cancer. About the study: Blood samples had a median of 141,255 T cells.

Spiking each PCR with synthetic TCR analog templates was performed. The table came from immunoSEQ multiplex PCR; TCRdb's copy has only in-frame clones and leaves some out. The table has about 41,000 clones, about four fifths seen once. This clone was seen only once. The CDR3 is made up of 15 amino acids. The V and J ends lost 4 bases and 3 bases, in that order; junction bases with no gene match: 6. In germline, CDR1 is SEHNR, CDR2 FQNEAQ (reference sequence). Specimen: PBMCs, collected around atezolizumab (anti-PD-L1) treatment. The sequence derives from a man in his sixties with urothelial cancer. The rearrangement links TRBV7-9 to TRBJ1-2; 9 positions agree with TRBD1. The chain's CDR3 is CASSSRDRDHYGYTF. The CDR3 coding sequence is TGTGCCAGCAGCTCCCGGGACAGGGATCACTATGGCTACACCTTC. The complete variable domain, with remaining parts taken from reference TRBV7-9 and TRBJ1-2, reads DTGVSQNPRHKITKRGQNVTFRCDPISEHNRLYWYRQTLGQGPEFLTYFQNEAQLEKSRLLSDRFSAERPKGSFSTLEIQRTEQGDSAMYLCASSSRDRDHYGYTFGSGTRLTVV.